A selection of T cell receptor beta chains follows, all from one sample in a study of blood T cell repertoires in COVID-19. Profiling relied on immunoSEQ multiplex PCR, and the TCRdb table lists in-frame clones only, not all of them. The data contain 9,500 to 15,000 clones, approximately 85% of them seen just once; the ten biggest clones take up 3% to 4%. Material for sequencing was peripheral blood. These receptors were taken from a woman aged 55-70 years with acute or convalescent COVID-19. Each CDR3 is given with its conserved first and last residue. The D gene is left open where the match is weak. Not all rows give a size; the values are once, few, many and, for expanded clones, a class.

>.|TRBJ1-1|TRBV11-3|.
CASSLLQGATEAFF
TGTGCCAGCAGCTTACTGCAGGGTGCCACTGAAGCTTTCTTT
>.|TRBJ1-3|TRBV28|.
CASSPRVTRVSIYF
TGTGCCAGCAGTCCCCGAGTAACCAGGGTCTCCATATATTTT
>few|TRBJ1-1|TRBV6-5|.
CASSHPEDFSEAFF
TGTGCCAGCAGTCACCCTGAGGACTTCTCTGAAGCTTTCTTT
>.|TRBJ2-1|TRBV3-1/TRBV3-2|TRBD1
CASTLRTGWNEQFF
TGTGCCAGCACCCTCCGGACAGGGTGGAATGAGCAGTTCTTC
>few|TRBJ1-2|TRBV7-2|TRBD1
CASSLGAGGEDYGYTF
TGTGCCAGCAGCTTAGGAGCAGGGGGCGAGGACTATGGCTACACCTTC
>.|TRBJ1-3|TRBV30|.
CAWSVGGAGNTIYF
TGTGCCTGGAGTGTGGGAGGGGCTGGAAACACCATATATTTT
>.|TRBJ2-1|TRBV11-3|TRBD2
CASSFIRGGVNEQFF
TGTGCCAGCAGCTTTATACGGGGGGGAGTAAATGAGCAGTTCTTC
>.|TRBJ1-1|TRBV27|TRBD1
CASSESAAGGRLEAFF
TGTGCCAGCTCCGAATCGGCGGCAGGGGGACGACTCGAAGCTTTCTTT
>.|TRBJ2-1|TRBV20-1|TRBD2
CSASSASGALHSSNEQFF
TGCAGTGCTAGTTCGGCTAGCGGGGCATTGCATTCTTCCAATGAGCAGTTCTTC
>.|TRBJ2-1|TRBV5-1|TRBD2
CASSWGTSGYNEQFF
TGCGCCAGCAGTTGGGGGACTAGCGGATACAATGAGCAGTTCTTC
>.|TRBJ2-7|TRBV5-5|.
CASSPAGTEQYF
TGTGCCAGCAGCCCGGCGGGGACCGAGCAGTACTTC
>.|TRBJ1-2|TRBV6-5|TRBD1
CASRDREGDGYTF
TGTGCCAGTAGGGACAGGGAAGGGGATGGCTACACCTTC
>.|TRBJ1-1|TRBV3-1/TRBV3-2|.
CASSQARAEAFF
TGTGCCAGCAGCCAAGCGAGGGCCGAAGCTTTCTTT
>.|TRBJ2-2|TRBV5-6|.
CASSLASGELFF
TGTGCCAGCAGCTTGGCTTCGGGGGAGCTGTTTTTT
>.|TRBJ2-7|TRBV12-3/TRBV12-4|.
CASSLLIRSEQYF
TGTGCCAGCAGTCTTCTCATCCGGTCCGAGCAGTACTTC
>.|TRBJ2-7|TRBV2|TRBD2
CASRASGGSYEQYF
TGTGCCAGCAGGGCTAGCGGGGGATCCTACGAGCAGTACTTC
>once|TRBJ2-1|TRBV2|.
CASSALERRSYNEQFF
TGTGCCAGCAGCGCTCTGGAGCGGCGCTCCTACAATGAGCAGTTCTTC
>.|TRBJ1-5|TRBV6-5|.
CASNSGLRLNQPQHF
TGTGCCAGCAACTCTGGTTTGAGGCTGAATCAGCCCCAGCATTTT
>few|TRBJ1-2|TRBV4-1|.
CASSQDNIFYGYTF
TGCGCCAGCAGCCAAGATAACATATTCTATGGCTACACCTTC
>.|TRBJ1-2|TRBV29-1|.
CSVGPENYGYTF
TGCAGCGTTGGGCCGGAGAACTATGGCTACACCTTC
>.|TRBJ1-1|TRBV18|.
CASSPGPVNTEAFF
TGTGCCAGCTCACCAGGGCCTGTGAACACTGAAGCTTTCTTT
>.|TRBJ2-2|TRBV27|TRBD1
CASSTDRAPTTTGELFF
TGTGCCAGCAGTACAGACAGGGCCCCTACGACTACCGGGGAGCTGTTTTTT
>.|TRBJ2-3|TRBV9|.
CASSVLLTDTQYF
TGTGCCAGCAGCGTCCTCCTCACAGATACGCAGTATTTT
>.|TRBJ2-7|TRBV12-3/TRBV12-4|TRBD1
CASSPRTGGEQYF
TGTGCCAGCAGTCCCCGGACAGGCGGCGAGCAGTACTTC
>.|TRBJ1-6|TRBV4-1|TRBD1
CASSLGTGNNSPLHF
TGCGCCAGCAGCCTTGGGACAGGGAATAATTCACCCCTCCACTTT
>.|TRBJ2-7|TRBV13|TRBD1
CASSLKGTGKYEQYF
TGTGCCAGCAGCTTAAAAGGGACAGGGAAGTACGAGCAGTACTTC
>.|TRBJ2-5|TRBV7-9|TRBD1
CASSLWSFPGTDQETQYF
TGTGCCAGCAGCTTATGGAGCTTCCCAGGGACAGACCAAGAGACCCAGTACTTC
>.|TRBJ1-5|TRBV12-3/TRBV12-4|.
CASSSRLNQPQHF
TGTGCCAGCAGTTCCAGATTAAATCAGCCCCAGCATTTT
>.|TRBJ2-7|TRBV6-6|TRBD1
CATRTSGQGAQYEQYF
TGTGCCACCCGAACCTCGGGACAGGGGGCGCAGTACGAGCAGTACTTC
>.|TRBJ1-1|TRBV29-1|.
CSVAQRNTEAFF
TGCAGCGTTGCCCAGCGGAACACTGAAGCTTTCTTT
>.|TRBJ1-5|TRBV19|TRBD1
CASSIYLGTGVPQPQHF
TGTGCCAGTAGTATCTATCTAGGGACAGGGGTTCCTCAGCCCCAGCATTTT
>.|TRBJ1-1|TRBV19|.
CASSMGALGAFF
TGTGCCAGTAGTATGGGGGCTCTGGGAGCTTTCTTT
>.|TRBJ1-1|TRBV6-5|.
CASSYLRGPNTEAFF
TGTGCCAGCAGTTACCTGCGGGGACCCAACACTGAAGCTTTCTTT
>.|TRBJ1-6|TRBV7-2|.
CASSFAGLSPLHF
TGTGCCAGCAGCTTTGCGGGTTTATCACCCCTCCACTTT
>.|TRBJ2-1|TRBV4-1|TRBD1
CASSQVPTGTGVNEQFF
TGCGCCAGCAGCCAAGTTCCTACCGGGACAGGTGTCAATGAGCAGTTCTTC
>.|TRBJ1-1|TRBV18|TRBD1
CASSLRDRGQSAFF
TGTGCCAGCTCGCTCCGGGACAGGGGGCAATCAGCTTTCTTT
>.|TRBJ2-5|TRBV4-1|TRBD1
CASSRSTGDQETQYF
TGCGCCAGCAGCCGATCAACAGGGGACCAAGAGACCCAGTACTTC
>.|TRBJ2-7|TRBV4-1|TRBD1
CASSQDIGQGYEQYF
TGCGCCAGCAGCCAAGATATAGGACAGGGCTACGAGCAGTACTTC
>.|TRBJ1-4|TRBV4-1|TRBD1
CASSHRTGSTNEKLFF
TGCGCCAGCAGCCATAGGACAGGGTCAACTAATGAAAAACTGTTTTTT
>.|TRBJ2-7|TRBV5-5|TRBD1
CASSFSDRGYTYEQYF
TGTGCCAGCAGCTTTAGTGACAGGGGGTACACCTACGAGCAGTACTTC
>.|TRBJ2-4|TRBV20-1|TRBD1
CSARQGNIQYF
TGCAGTGCCCGACAGGGTAACATTCAGTACTTC
>.|TRBJ1-1|TRBV5-5|.
CASSVRAGNTEAFF
TGTGCCAGCAGCGTTAGGGCGGGGAACACTGAAGCTTTCTTT
>.|TRBJ1-1|TRBV3-1/TRBV3-2|TRBD1
CASSLGQGRTEAFF
TGTGCCAGCAGCCTGGGACAGGGTAGGACTGAAGCTTTCTTT
>medium-sized|TRBJ2-1|TRBV10-3|TRBD2
CAISDRLANEQFF
TGTGCCATCAGTGACAGACTAGCCAATGAGCAGTTCTTC
>.|TRBJ2-2|TRBV6-5|TRBD2
CASKRSGGTGELFF
TGTGCCAGCAAACGTAGCGGGGGGACCGGGGAGCTGTTTTTT
>.|TRBJ1-2|TRBV7-9|TRBD1
CASSWGTEFNYGYTF
TGTGCCAGCAGCTGGGGGACAGAGTTTAACTATGGCTACACCTTC
>.|TRBJ1-1|TRBV6-1|.
CASSERSGGTEAFF
TGTGCCAGCAGTGAAAGATCGGGGGGGACTGAAGCTTTCTTT
>.|TRBJ2-1|TRBV4-2|.
CASSPRGGGDRNEQFF
TGTGCCAGCAGCCCAAGAGGAGGGGGCGATCGTAATGAGCAGTTCTTC
>.|TRBJ1-1|TRBV12-3/TRBV12-4|TRBD1
CASSQTPGQGFF
TGTGCCAGCAGTCAGACGCCGGGACAGGGTTTCTTT
>.|TRBJ2-7|TRBV6-5|TRBD2
CASSYSATGGTYEQYF
TGTGCCAGCAGTTACTCCGCAACCGGGGGGACCTACGAGCAGTACTTC